One sample yielded the 8 T cell receptor beta chains listed below, sequenced in a study of blood T cell repertoires in COVID-19. Only in-frame clones appear in the TCRdb table, and some are missing; sequencing was by immunoSEQ multiplex PCR. Among hundreds of thousands of clones listed, around 86% were seen once. The sequenced sample consisted of peripheral blood. These receptors all come from a woman aged 40 to 50 who had recovered from COVID-19.

The chain uses TRBV6-2 or TRBV6-3 and TRBJ1-2; D is uncertain. The CDR3 consists of 14 residues. V was trimmed by 5 bases and J by 4 bases, leaving 14 bases between them. Germline assignment: CDR1 MNHEY and CDR2 SVGEGT. CDR3 amino acids: CASSPPGGGYGYTF. CDR3 nucleotides: TGTGCCAGCAGTCCCCCCGGTGGAGGCTATGGCTACACCTTC.

The V call is TRBV7-9, the J call TRBJ1-2; 7 nucleotides match TRBD1. The junction had 5 bases not matched to a gene; V was cut back by 6 bases and J by 4 bases. The CDR3 runs 13 residues. Germline V gene lookup returns CDR1 SEHNR and CDR2 FQNEAQ (reference sequence). CDR3 DNA sequence: TGTGCCAGCAGGAGGACAGGCGGCTATGGCTACACCTTC. Translation gives CASRRTGGYGYTF. The full variable domain, in which reference TRBV7-9 and TRBJ1-2 provide the parts outside the CDR3, is DTGVSQNPRHKITKRGQNVTFRCDPISEHNRLYWYRQTLGQGPEFLTYFQNEAQLEKSRLLSDRFSAERPKGSFSTLEIQRTEQGDSAMYLCASRRTGGYGYTFGSGTRLTVV.

The chain recombines TRBV6-1 with TRBJ1-1; D is uncertain. The germline V gene has CDR1 MNHNS and CDR2 SASEGT. Deletions cut 1 base from V and 3 bases from J, with 6 bases between. This CDR3 contains 13 residues. In nucleotides, the CDR3 is TGTGCCAGCAGTGAAGGCCGGGACACTGAAGCTTTCTTT. This encodes CASSEGRDTEAFF.

The chain uses TRBV12-3 or TRBV12-4 and TRBJ1-5; no clear D. This CDR3 contains 13 residues. V was pared by 1 base and J by 6 bases, with 7 bases between. CDR3 in amino acids: CASSLGYGQPQHF. The DNA for the CDR3 is TGTGCCAGCAGTTTAGGTTACGGTCAGCCCCAGCATTTT.

V gene TRBV5-1 combines with J gene TRBJ1-1; 7 bases are a match to TRBD1. Per germline, CDR1 SGHRS and CDR2 YFSETQ. V shed 4 bases and J 7 bases; nucleotides not matched to a gene: 10. This CDR3 spans 14 amino acids. The CDR3 region has the DNA TGCGCCAGCAGCATAGGGCGGGACAGCCTTGAAGCTTTCTTT. Protein product: CASSIGRDSLEAFF.

This chain joins TRBV5-1 and TRBJ1-6, with a weak D call TRBD1 (6 bases). The germline CDR1 and CDR2 sequences are SGHRS and YFSETQ. This CDR3 comprises 15 residues. Between the trimmed V and J ends, which lost 4 bases and 10 bases, there was a span of 18 bases. CDR3 in amino acids: CASSRADPGESPLHF. The CDR3 bases are TGCGCCAGCAGCCGAGCCGACCCAGGGGAGTCACCCCTCCACTTT.

J is TRBJ1-5 and V is TRBV2; no clear D gene. Trimming cost V 5 bases and J 7 bases, with 12 bases left between them. Germline V gene lookup returns CDR1 SNHLY and CDR2 FYNNEI. The CDR3 has 13 residues. In nucleotides, the CDR3 is TGTGCCAGCAGTCCACTCGTTCTACAGCCCCAGCATTTT. As protein: CASSPLVLQPQHF.

The V call is TRBV6-5, the J call TRBJ1-5; 7 bases line up with TRBD1. Germline CDR1 MNHEY, CDR2 SVGAGI. CDR3 length: 13 amino acids. V shed 8 bases, J shed 6 bases, and the junction held 7 bases outside the gene matches. CDR3 amino acids: CASGAGGIQPQHF. DNA of the CDR3: TGTGCCAGCGGGGCAGGGGGAATTCAGCCCCAGCATTTT.